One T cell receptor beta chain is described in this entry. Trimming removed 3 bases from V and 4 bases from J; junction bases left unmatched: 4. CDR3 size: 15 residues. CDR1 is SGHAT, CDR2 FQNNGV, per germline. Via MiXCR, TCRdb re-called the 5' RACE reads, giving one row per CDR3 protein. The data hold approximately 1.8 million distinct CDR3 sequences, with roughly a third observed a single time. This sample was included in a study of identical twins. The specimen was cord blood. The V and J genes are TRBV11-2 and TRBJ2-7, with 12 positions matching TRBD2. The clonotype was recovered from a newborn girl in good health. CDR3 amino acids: CASSFGTSGWYEQYF. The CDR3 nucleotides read TGTGCCAGCAGCTTCGGGACTAGCGGGTGGTACGAGCAGTACTTC. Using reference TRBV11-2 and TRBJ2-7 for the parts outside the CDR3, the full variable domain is EAGVAQSPRYKIIEKRQSVAFWCNPISGHATLYWYQQILGQGPKLLIQFQNNGVVDDSQLPKDRFSAERLKGVDSTLKIQPAKLEDSAVYLCASSFGTSGWYEQYFGPGTRLTVT.